The 15 T cell receptor beta chains presented below share a single source sample, sequenced in a study of CD8+CD57+ T cells in acquired aplastic anemia. TCR beta VDJ and CDR3 profiling used genomic DNA as template. MiXCR, run by TCRdb on the reads, gives a single entry per CDR3 protein. Of some 170,000 distinct CDR3 sequences in the sample, around 50% were seen once. CD8+CD57+ cell expansion, shown by flow cytometry, had occurred in the patients selected for sequencing. Sequencing input: sorted CD4+, CD8+, or CD8+CD57+ T cells (not recorded which) from PBMCs. These receptors came from a human donor with aplastic anemia.

On this clonotype: A much larger clone sits a single nucleotide away, making a read error possible. The gene calls are TRBV4-1 and TRBJ2-1; 8 bases align to TRBD1. CDR3 length equals 17 residues. Germline CDR1 is MGHRA and CDR2 is YSYEKL. CDR3 in amino acids: CASSQLTTGQAYDEQFF. Here the CDR3 DNA reads TGCGCCAGCAGCCAACTTACAACGGGACAGGCCTACGATGAGCAGTTCTTC.

The rearrangement joins TRBV29-1 to TRBJ2-7, with D tentatively TRBD1 (6 bases). Trimming stripped 4 bases from V and 2 bases from J, with 9 bases between. CDR1 SQVTM and CDR2 ANQGSEA come from the germline V gene. The CDR3 is made up of 12 amino acids. The CDR3 nucleotides are TGCAGCGTTGCCGGGACAACCTACGAGCAGTACTTC. This codes for CSVAGTTYEQYF.

The chain employs TRBV10-3 and TRBJ2-1; 11 nucleotides align to TRBD2. The trim removed 11 bases at V and 7 bases at J, leaving 10 bases unmatched. The CDR3 is 14 amino acids. Germline values: CDR1 ENHRY, CDR2 SYGVKD. The CDR3 DNA follows: TGTGCCTCCCGGACCGGGACTAGCGGAAATGAGCAGTTCTTC. Amino acid sequence: CASRTGTSGNEQFF.

The chain links TRBV20-1 to TRBJ2-5; 9 bases align to TRBD2. Germline trimming cut 5 bases from V and 7 bases from J; bases unmatched to any gene: 2. Germline V lookup: CDR1 DFQATT, CDR2 SNEGSKA (reference sequence). This CDR3 has 11 amino acids. CDR3 protein: CSAGTSMTQYF. CDR3 DNA sequence: TGCAGTGCTGGGACTAGCATGACCCAGTACTTC.

This clonotype was picked up many times. The chain joins TRBV4-1 to TRBJ2-7; D remains unclear. The V gene lost 0 bases and the J gene lost 0 bases, with 12 bases spanning the gap. The CDR3 sequence is 16 residues long. Germline V gene lookup returns CDR1 MGHRA and CDR2 YSYEKL. The CDR3 DNA follows: TGCGCCAGCAGCCAAGATCCGGCACCGAGCTCCTACGAGCAGTACTTC. Protein: CASSQDPAPSSYEQYF.

There are many counts of this clonotype. V and J are TRBV4-1 and TRBJ2-7; TRBD2 agrees at 8 bases. This CDR3 is built from 15 residues. V was clipped by 1 base and J by 0 bases; unmatched bases: 2. Looked up from germline, CDR1 is MGHRA and CDR2 is YSYEKL. The CDR3: CASSQGLASSYEQYF. The DNA of the CDR3 is TGCGCCAGCAGCCAAGGACTAGCGAGCTCCTACGAGCAGTACTTC.

This clonotype came up many times. The chain recombines TRBV7-3 with TRBJ2-1; 9 positions agree with TRBD2. This CDR3 region has 17 residues. V lost 1 base, J lost 4 bases, and 8 bases stayed unmatched. Germline V gene lookup returns CDR1 SGHTA and CDR2 FQGTGA. CDR3 DNA sequence: TGTGCCAGCAGCTTAAGGATGGATAGCGGGGGATACAATGAGCAGTTCTTC. Amino acid sequence: CASSLRMDSGGYNEQFF.

This chain joins TRBV20-1 and TRBJ1-5; tentative D call: TRBD1 (5 bases). Germline CDR1 and CDR2: DFQATT and SNEGSKA (reference sequence). The CDR3 has 16 amino acids. With 0 bases removed from V and 7 bases from J, the gap between germline ends came to 19 bases. CDR3 sequence reads: CSARDLGTAVEQPQHF. In DNA, the CDR3 is TGCAGTGCTAGAGATCTGGGGACGGCGGTAGAGCAGCCCCAGCATTTT.

As to this clonotype: The germline gene is not matched at one end of the junction; a read error may be the cause. The chain carries TRBV3-1 and TRBJ2-6, with 7 bases aligning to TRBD2. This CDR3 contains 17 residues. CDR1 is LGHDT and CDR2 is YNNKEL in the germline V gene (reference sequence). CDR3: CASIYLADLSVANVLTF. In nucleotides, the CDR3 is TGTGCCAGCATCTACCTAGCGGACCTCTCTGTGGCCAACGTCCTGACTTTC.

In its sample, this clonotype was seen many times. V gene TRBV20-1 combines with J gene TRBJ2-3; 7 positions agree with TRBD2. After removal of 1 base from V and 0 bases from J, the junction contained 10 bases not matched to a gene. CDR1 is DFQATT, CDR2 SNEGSKA, per germline (reference sequence). The CDR3 loop spans 17 amino acids. The DNA of the CDR3 is TGCAGTGCTAGAGCCTCCGCACTAGCGCCTAGCACAGATACGCAGTATTTT. Protein: CSARASALAPSTDTQYF.

J is TRBJ1-2 and V is TRBV11-2; TRBD1 matches 9 bases. The CDR3 has 17 amino acids. Unmatched junction bases numbered 13, after V lost 4 bases and J lost 4 bases. Germline V CDR1 and CDR2: SGHAT, FQNNGV. The CDR3 nucleotides are TGTGCCAGCAGCTCGGCCGCCGGGACAGGGCCGTTCTATGGCTACACCTTC. Its protein is CASSSAAGTGPFYGYTF.

A remark on this clonotype: The junction shows a germline mismatch at one end, possibly a read error. J is TRBJ1-5 and V is TRBV4-1, with 7 bases that match TRBD1. CDR1 is MGHRA, CDR2 YSYEKL, per germline. There are 15 residues in the CDR3. CDR3 amino acids: CARSAPGGGNQPQHF. CDR3 nucleotide sequence: TGCGCCCGCAGCGCCCCAGGGGGGGGCAATCAGCCCCAGCATTTT.

There are many counts of this clonotype. The rearrangement uses TRBV19 and TRBJ2-5; possible D gene TRBD1, 6 bases. The CDR3 extends over 15 amino acids. CDR1 is LNHDA and CDR2 is SQIVND in the germline V gene (reference sequence). The ends were cut back, 5 bases at V and 4 bases at J, with 17 bases in the middle. DNA of the CDR3: TGTGCCAGTAGTCCGCAGGGGTATCCAGGAGAGACCCAGTACTTC. The encoded protein is CASSPQGYPGETQYF.

The sample holds one count of this clonotype. This chain joins TRBV6-2 or TRBV6-3 and TRBJ2-3, with 7 bases fitting TRBD1. The CDR3 is made up of 16 amino acids. Germline V gene lookup returns CDR1 MNHEY and CDR2 SVGEGT. The V segment lost 8 bases and the J segment 2 bases; nucleotides outside the gene matches: 13. In DNA form, the CDR3 reads TGTGCCAGCGGAAAGAGACAGGGTTTTGTCACAGATACGCAGTATTTT. Translation: CASGKRQGFVTDTQYF.

This clonotype was recorded many times. This chain links TRBV20-1 with TRBJ1-2; D is perhaps TRBD1 (6 bases). This CDR3 is built from 13 residues. With 6 bases removed from V and 4 bases from J, the gap between germline ends came to 15 bases. Germline V gene data show CDR1 as DFQATT and CDR2 as SNEGSKA (reference sequence). The CDR3, as DNA: TGCAGTGCCCCGACAGGTGGTTTCTATGGCTACACCTTC. It is translated as CSAPTGGFYGYTF.